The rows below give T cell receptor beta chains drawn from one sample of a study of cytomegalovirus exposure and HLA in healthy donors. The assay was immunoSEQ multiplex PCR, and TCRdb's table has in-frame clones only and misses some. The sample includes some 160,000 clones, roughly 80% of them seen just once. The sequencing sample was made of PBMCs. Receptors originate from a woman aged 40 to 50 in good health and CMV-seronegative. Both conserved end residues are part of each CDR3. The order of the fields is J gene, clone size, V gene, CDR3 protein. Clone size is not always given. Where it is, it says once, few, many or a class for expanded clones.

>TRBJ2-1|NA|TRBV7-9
CASSLSLAAAYNEQFF
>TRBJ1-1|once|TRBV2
CAPYTRKGQPIPQKGSNTEAFF
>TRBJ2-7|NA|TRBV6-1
CASSAGDSLYEQYF
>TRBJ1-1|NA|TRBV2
CASRLRGSPMNTEAFF
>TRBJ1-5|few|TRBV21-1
CASSEGAVGGSNQPQHF
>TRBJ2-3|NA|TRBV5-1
CASSLEGQSTDTQYF
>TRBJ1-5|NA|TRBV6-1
CASTIQGAHQPQHF
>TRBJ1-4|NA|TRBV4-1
CASSQDPQTVVGKLFF
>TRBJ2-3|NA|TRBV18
CASSQTSGNTDTQYF
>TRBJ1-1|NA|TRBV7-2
CASSLRETEAFF